Listed here are 8 T cell receptor beta chains from one sample, sequenced in a study of blood T cells in healthy people across ages. Alongside a J-beta primer mix, a sample-barcoded 5' primer served in a second PCR lasting roughly 6 to 11 cycles. TCRdb passed the 5' RACE reads through MiXCR, listing each CDR3 protein once. The data hold roughly 800,000 distinct CDR3 sequences, with around 36% observed a single time. The sequencing input was blood. These receptors came from a man between 18 and 35 years old in good health.

Worth noting for this clonotype: A read error is possible here, since a much larger clone lies one base away. The gene calls are TRBV5-1 and TRBJ2-1; D might be TRBD1 (6 bases). There are 15 residues in the CDR3. Germline V CDR1 and CDR2: SGHRS, YFSETQ. V lost 4 bases and J 13 bases, leaving 24 bases between the germline ends. CDR3 in DNA: TGCGCCAGCAGCCCTCGGGCCTCTAAGGGGGAGACCCAGTTCTTC. It translates to CASSPRASKGETQFF. Based on the CDR3 plus reference TRBV5-1 and TRBJ2-1, the full variable domain is KAGVTQTPRYLIKTRGQQVTLSCSPISGHRSVSWYQQTPGQGLQFLFEYFSETQRNKGNFPGRFSGRQFSNSRSEMNVSTLELGDSALYLCASSPRASKGETQFFGPGTRLTVL.

This chain connects TRBV5-1 to TRBJ1-3; D unresolved. CDR3 size: 14 residues. The ends were cut back, 2 bases at V and 0 bases at J, with 6 bases in the middle. CDR1 is SGHRS and CDR2 is YFSETQ in the germline V gene. This CDR3 is CASSFNPSGNTIYF. CDR3 bases: TGCGCCAGCAGCTTCAACCCCTCTGGAAACACCATATATTTT.

This clonotype was counted many times. An end of the junction differs from the germline gene, which may be a read error. The CDR3 loop is CASSLAGQGETQYF. Here the CDR3 DNA reads TGTGCCAGCAGCTTGGCGGGACAGGGGGAGACCCAGTACTTC. The chain has TRBV5-1 and TRBJ2-5; 10 positions match TRBD1. The CDR3 has 14 residues. Per germline, CDR1 SGHRS and CDR2 YFSETQ.

This clonotype was counted at least ten times. The chain carries TRBV7-2 and TRBJ2-3; 12 nucleotides agree with TRBD1. Germline V gives CDR1 SGHTA, CDR2 FQGNSA. This CDR3 is 16 amino acids long. The trim removed 3 bases at V and 5 bases at J, leaving 6 bases unmatched. The CDR3 sequence: CASSFGTGGRIDTQYF. The CDR3 region has the DNA TGTGCCAGCAGCTTTGGGACAGGGGGCCGGATAGATACGCAGTATTTT.

In the case of this clonotype: A much larger clone lies a single base off, so this may be a read error. The CDR3 reads CASSQVGRDNKQFF. CDR3 nucleotide sequence: TGTGCCAGCAGCCAAGTGGGCCGCGACAATAAGCAGTTCTTC. This chain connects TRBV14 to TRBJ2-1; unclear D gene. Per germline, CDR1 SGHDN and CDR2 FVKESK. There are 14 residues in the CDR3.

The chain couples TRBV7-9 to TRBJ1-1; D might be TRBD1 (6 bases). There are 14 residues in the CDR3. Germline-derived CDR1 and CDR2 are SEHNR and FQNEAQ (reference sequence). V lost 5 bases and J 8 bases, leaving 18 bases between the germline ends. The CDR3 DNA reads TGTGCCAGCAGCACTAACAGGGAACCGCAGGAAGCTTTCTTT. The encoded protein is CASSTNREPQEAFF.

This clonotype was picked up a small number of times. The chain uses TRBV10-3 and TRBJ1-2; D is undetermined. The length of the CDR3 is 13 residues. Germline V gene lookup returns CDR1 ENHRY and CDR2 SYGVKD. With 2 bases removed from V and 8 bases from J, the gap between germline ends came to 12 bases. CDR3 sequence: CAISETTGYGYTF. CDR3 nucleotide sequence: TGTGCCATCAGTGAGACTACGGGGTACGGCTACACCTTC.

The chain uses TRBV5-1 and TRBJ2-5; 10 nucleotides agree with TRBD1. CDR1 SGHRS and CDR2 YFSETQ come from the germline V gene. J lost 5 bases, V lost 3 bases, and 16 bases had no gene match. This CDR3 region has 18 residues. CDR3 region: CASSSDPIDRGRLETQYF. In DNA form, the CDR3 reads TGCGCCAGCAGCTCAGATCCAATCGACAGGGGGCGATTGGAGACCCAGTACTTC. The complete variable domain, with remaining parts taken from reference TRBV5-1 and TRBJ2-5, reads KAGVTQTPRYLIKTRGQQVTLSCSPISGHRSVSWYQQTPGQGLQFLFEYFSETQRNKGNFPGRFSGRQFSNSRSEMNVSTLELGDSALYLCASSSDPIDRGRLETQYFGPGTRLLVL.